The 5 T cell receptor beta chains reported below all come from one sample, sequenced in a study of shared clonotypes between healthy human individuals. The repertoire was sequenced with immunoSEQ multiplex PCR; TCRdb's copy has only in-frame clones and lacks some. The table has over a million clones, 95% to 99% seen once. Material for sequencing was naive CD4+ T cells sorted from blood. Subset defined: CD45RA+ positively selected. These receptors were obtained from a man aged 25-45 years in good health.

V and J are TRBV29-1 and TRBJ2-7; 10 bases line up with TRBD2. The V gene end was trimmed by 7 bases and the J gene end by 2 bases; junction bases not matched to a gene: 11. From germline, CDR1 is SQVTM and CDR2 ANQGSEA. The CDR3 contains 15 residues. CDR3 nucleotide sequence: TGCAGCGCCCGTCGGACTAGCGGCCTTCCCTACGAGCAGTACTTC. Its protein is CSARRTSGLPYEQYF.

The chain uses TRBV25-1 and TRBJ1-2, with a tentative D call TRBD1 (6 bases). The germline CDR1 and CDR2 sequences are MGHDK and SYGVNS. The CDR3 spans 12 residues. V lost 8 bases to trimming and J lost 8 bases, with 15 bases between them. CDR3: CASRGGWSGYTF. In DNA form, the CDR3 reads TGTGCCAGCCGGGGGGGCTGGAGCGGCTACACCTTC.

The rearrangement links TRBV6-5 to TRBJ2-7, with 11 bases identical to TRBD1. This CDR3 is 15 amino acids long. V lost 2 bases to trimming and J lost 2 bases; unmatched junction nucleotides: 2. Germline V lookup: CDR1 MNHEY, CDR2 SVGAGI. CDR3 amino acids: CASSYMGQGAYEQYF. CDR3 nucleotide sequence: TGTGCCAGCAGTTACATGGGACAGGGGGCCTACGAGCAGTACTTC.

V and J are TRBV4-3 and TRBJ2-5; unclear D gene. Germline values: CDR1 LGHNA, CDR2 YSLEER. V lost 1 base and J lost 7, with 19 bases in between. This CDR3 is built from 16 residues. The CDR3 is CASSQVGSHGDATQYF. CDR3 sequence (DNA): TGCGCCAGCAGCCAAGTAGGGTCACACGGAGATGCGACCCAGTACTTC.

The CDR3 DNA is TGCGCCAGCAGCCGGGACAACCAATACGAGCAGTACTTC. It specifies CASSRDNQYEQYF. The V gene is TRBV5-1, the J gene TRBJ2-7; TRBD1 might be the D (6 bases). The CDR3 covers 13 residues. From germline, CDR1 is SGHRS and CDR2 YFSETQ. V was shortened by 4 bases and J by 4 bases, with 12 bases between the two germline ends.